A single sample is the source of the 17 T cell receptor beta chains below, sequenced in a study of PD-L1 blockade in urothelial cancer. Time point meaning: pretreatment peripheral blood. Sequencing used immunoSEQ multiplex PCR; TCRdb keeps in-frame clones, though not all of them. In the table there are fewer than 100,000 clones, around 85% of which are singletons. The source material was PBMCs, sampled around atezolizumab (anti-PD-L1) treatment. The receptors come from a man in his forties with urothelial cancer.

V gene TRBV28 combines with J gene TRBJ2-5, with D uncertain. Deletions cut 1 base from V and 5 bases from J, with 11 bases between. CDR1 and CDR2 (germline): MDHEN, SYDVKM. The CDR3 runs to 14 residues. The DNA of the CDR3 is TGTGCCAGCAGTTTATTTGCGGCCCGGGAGACCCAGTACTTC. Its translation: CASSLFAARETQYF.

The chain couples TRBV5-6 to TRBJ2-7; 7 bases line up with TRBD2. The trim removed 0 bases at V and 2 bases at J, leaving 8 bases unmatched. Germline V CDR1 and CDR2: SGHDT, YYEEEE. The CDR3 is 16 amino acids. The CDR3 DNA reads TGTGCCAGCAGCTTGGGGGGGGGTTGGGGCGCCTACGAGCAGTACTTC. Translating gives CASSLGGGWGAYEQYF.

The V gene is TRBV27, the J gene TRBJ1-1; 7 bases are shared with TRBD1. This CDR3 has 13 amino acids. Germline CDR1 MNHEY, CDR2 SMNVEV (reference sequence). The V gene end was trimmed by 2 bases and the J gene end by 6 bases; junction bases not matched to a gene: 3. The CDR3 reads CASSLKGAPEAFF. CDR3 bases: TGTGCCAGCAGTTTAAAGGGGGCCCCTGAAGCTTTCTTT.

The chain joins TRBV2 to TRBJ2-1; the D gene is possibly TRBD2 (5 bases). Germline-derived CDR1 and CDR2 are SNHLY and FYNNEI. The CDR3 has 14 residues. Trimming shortened V by 6 bases and J by 4 bases, and 13 bases separated the two germline ends. The CDR3 reads CASREEAVYNEQFF. CDR3 bases: TGTGCCAGCAGAGAGGAGGCAGTTTACAATGAGCAGTTCTTC.

V gene TRBV5-4 combines with J gene TRBJ2-5; D ambiguous. Trimming removed 2 bases from V and 4 bases from J, with 3 bases in between. The CDR3 has 11 residues. Germline assignment: CDR1 SGHNT and CDR2 YYREEE (reference sequence). CDR3 coding DNA: TGTGCCAGCAGCTTCGGAGAGACCCAGTACTTC. Protein product: CASSFGETQYF.

The J gene is TRBJ2-3, the V gene TRBV7-8; D is possibly TRBD1 (6 bases). This CDR3 spans 16 amino acids. With 5 bases removed from V and 6 bases from J, the gap between germline ends came to 21 bases. Germline CDR1 is SGHVS and CDR2 is FQNEAQ. This chain's CDR3 is CASSPRDIPGPDTQYF. CDR3 nucleotides: TGTGCCAGCAGCCCTAGGGACATCCCCGGGCCGGATACGCAGTATTTT.

The genes are TRBV5-1 and TRBJ2-7, with 9 bases matching TRBD1. The CDR3 is 14 amino acids. V lost 0 bases, J lost 4 bases, and 2 bases stayed unmatched. Germline V gives CDR1 SGHRS, CDR2 YFSETQ. The CDR3 sequence: CASSLEGQGYEQYF. The CDR3 coding sequence is TGCGCCAGCAGCTTGGAGGGACAGGGATACGAGCAGTACTTC. The variable domain in full, completed from reference TRBV5-1 and TRBJ2-7, reads KAGVTQTPRYLIKTRGQQVTLSCSPISGHRSVSWYQQTPGQGLQFLFEYFSETQRNKGNFPGRFSGRQFSNSRSEMNVSTLELGDSALYLCASSLEGQGYEQYFGPGTRLTVT.

The chain is built from TRBV10-3 and TRBJ2-7; TRBD2 matches at 9 bases. The CDR3 consists of 13 residues. CDR1 and CDR2 (germline): ENHRY, SYGVKD. Trimming cost V 7 bases and J 5 bases; bases outside gene matches: 6. In DNA, the CDR3 is TGTGCCATCACCGGGTTAGCGGGAGACGAGCAGTACTTC. Translating gives CAITGLAGDEQYF.

DNA for the CDR3: TGTGCCAGCAGTCGAGAGAGGGGGGGTGAGCAGTTCTTC. This sequence encodes CASSRERGGEQFF. The chain uses TRBV6-1 and TRBJ2-1, with a tentative D call TRBD2 (7 bases). The CDR3 contains 13 residues. Germline V gene sequence: CDR1 MNHNS, CDR2 SASEGT. V dropped 5 bases and J dropped 9 bases, with 14 bases sitting between them.

This clone has only a few counts. The V and J genes are TRBV19 and TRBJ2-4, with D possibly TRBD2 on 5 matching bases. Trimming shortened V by 8 bases and J by 0 bases, and 11 bases separated the two germline ends. Per the germline V gene, CDR1 is LNHDA and CDR2 is SQIVND (reference sequence). This CDR3 is built from 14 residues. CDR3 amino acids: CASSAGLAKNIQYF. CDR3 in DNA: TGTGCCAGTTCCGCTGGACTAGCCAAAAACATTCAGTACTTC.

The chain links TRBV5-1 to TRBJ1-1; no firm D call. Germline CDR1 is SGHRS and CDR2 is YFSETQ. V was clipped by 4 bases and J by 10 bases, with 23 bases between them. The CDR3 consists of 15 residues. CDR3 in amino acids: CASSPMLLDSGGAFF. The CDR3 DNA sequence: TGCGCCAGCAGCCCCATGCTACTGGACTCAGGTGGAGCTTTCTTT.

This clone was detected once. The J gene is TRBJ2-7, the V gene TRBV6-1; 9 bases line up with TRBD2. CDR1 MNHNS and CDR2 SASEGT come from the germline V gene. J was trimmed by 0 bases and V by 4 bases; bases with no gene match: 7. The length of the CDR3 is 16 residues. CDR3 in amino acids: CASSGLAGVSSYEQYF. The CDR3, as DNA: TGTGCCAGCAGTGGGTTAGCGGGAGTGAGCTCCTACGAGCAGTACTTC.

This sequence joins TRBV4-2 and TRBJ2-1; D call uncertain. The ends were cut back, 1 base at V and 4 bases at J, with 5 bases in the middle. Germline V gene data show CDR1 as LGHNA and CDR2 as YNFKEQ. The CDR3 is 13 amino acids. CDR3 residues: CASSQAEYNEQFF. The DNA of the CDR3 is TGTGCCAGCAGCCAAGCAGAATACAATGAGCAGTTCTTC.

This chain uses TRBV6-5 with TRBJ2-3, with 7 nucleotides matching TRBD1. CDR3 length equals 14 residues. V lost 5 bases and J lost 2; bases outside the gene matches: 4. Germline loops: CDR1 MNHEY, CDR2 SVGAGI. DNA for the CDR3: TGTGCCAGCAGTCCCGGGACAGCCACAGATACGCAGTATTTT. Its translation is CASSPGTATDTQYF.

In its sample, this clone was seen once. The chain has TRBV4-1 and TRBJ1-1; D remains unclear. Germline CDR1 and CDR2: MGHRA and YSYEKL. The length of the CDR3 is 14 residues. Trimming removed 0 bases at V and 1 base at J, with 6 bases between. For the CDR3, the DNA is TGCGCCAGCAGCCAAGACCCCCAGAACACTGAAGCTTTCTTT. Protein product: CASSQDPQNTEAFF.

The chain joins TRBV27 to TRBJ2-7; 7 bases match TRBD2. Germline V gene sequence: CDR1 MNHEY, CDR2 SMNVEV (reference sequence). The CDR3 length is 14 residues. V dropped 6 bases and J dropped 5; count of bases not matched to a gene: 10. The CDR3 region is CASSRLAAIDEQYF. In nucleotides, the CDR3 is TGTGCCAGCAGCCGTCTAGCGGCCATCGACGAGCAGTACTTC.

The rearrangement links TRBV5-6 to TRBJ2-7, with 9 bases aligning to TRBD1. Germline values: CDR1 SGHDT, CDR2 YYEEEE. This CDR3 has 15 residues. The ends lost 4 bases at V and 1 base at J; junction bases unmatched: 6. The CDR3 reads CASSRLQGASYEQYF. CDR3 bases: TGTGCCAGCAGCCGGTTACAGGGGGCGTCCTACGAGCAGTACTTC.